One and the same sample provided the 5 T cell receptor beta chains below, sequenced in a study of blood T cell repertoires in COVID-19. The table came from immunoSEQ multiplex PCR; TCRdb's copy has only in-frame clones and leaves some out. The sample comprises 250,000 to 300,000 clones, around 89% of which are singletons, and approximately 9% rests with the top ten. The sample consisted of PBMCs or T cells enriched from blood (not recorded which). Receptor source: a man aged 35-49 years who had recovered from COVID-19.

The V gene is TRBV29-1, the J gene TRBJ2-7, with 7 bases lining up with TRBD1. V shed 2 bases, J shed 1 base, and the junction held 8 bases outside the gene matches. The CDR3 is made up of 15 amino acids. Germline CDR1 reads SQVTM; CDR2 reads ANQGSEA. The CDR3 here is CSVESVRTGSYEQYF. CDR3 coding DNA: TGCAGCGTTGAATCTGTCCGGACAGGATCCTACGAGCAGTACTTC.

The chain joins TRBV18 to TRBJ2-1; 9 nucleotides match TRBD2. The CDR3 consists of 15 residues. With 3 bases clipped from V and 7 bases from J, the junction kept 7 bases outside the gene matches. CDR1 and CDR2 from the germline V gene are KGHSH and LQKENI. CDR3 loop: CASSPLRLAENEQFF. In DNA form, the CDR3 reads TGTGCCAGCTCACCGCTTAGACTAGCGGAGAATGAGCAGTTCTTC.

CDR3 residues: CASSLRSSGARTQYF. As DNA, the CDR3 is TGTGCCAGCAGCTTGAGGTCTAGCGGTGCCCGGACCCAGTACTTC. The chain employs TRBV5-6 and TRBJ2-5, with 7 nucleotides matching TRBD2. Germline V CDR1 and CDR2: SGHDT, YYEEEE. The length of the CDR3 is 15 residues. J gave up 7 bases and V 1 base, and 10 bases lay outside the gene matches.

This chain uses TRBV7-2 with TRBJ2-5; 10 nucleotides agree with TRBD1. Germline CDR1 reads SGHTA; CDR2 reads FQGNSA. The J segment lost 6 bases and the V segment lost 0 bases, leaving 7 bases of the junction unmatched. This CDR3 comprises 16 residues. This CDR3 is CASSLAVTGGLKTQYF. In DNA form, the CDR3 reads TGTGCCAGCAGCTTAGCTGTGACAGGGGGCCTGAAGACCCAGTACTTC.

The rearrangement links TRBV24-1 to TRBJ1-5, with 7 bases that match TRBD1. The germline CDR1 and CDR2 sequences are KGHDR and SFDVKD. Trimming took 6 bases from V and 4 from J; bases not matched to a gene: 11. This CDR3 contains 16 residues. CDR3 region: CATSNGYRGGNQPQHF. As DNA, the CDR3 is TGTGCCACCAGTAATGGATACAGGGGTGGTAATCAGCCCCAGCATTTT.